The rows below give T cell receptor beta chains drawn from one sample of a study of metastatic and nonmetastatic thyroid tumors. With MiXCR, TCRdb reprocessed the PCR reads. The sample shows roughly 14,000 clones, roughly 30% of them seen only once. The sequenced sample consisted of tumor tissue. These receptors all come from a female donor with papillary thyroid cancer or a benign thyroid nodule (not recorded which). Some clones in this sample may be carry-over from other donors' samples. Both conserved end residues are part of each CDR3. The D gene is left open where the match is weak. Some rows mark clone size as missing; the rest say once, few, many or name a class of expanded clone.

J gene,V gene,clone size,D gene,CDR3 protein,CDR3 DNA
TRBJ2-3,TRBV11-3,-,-,CASSLGSGAADTQYF,TGTGCCAGCAGCTTAGGGTCAGGGGCTGCAGATACGCAGTATTTT
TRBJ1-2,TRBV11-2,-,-,CASSPEWTDYGYTF,TGTGCCAGCAGCCCTGAGTGGACAGACTATGGCTACACCTTC
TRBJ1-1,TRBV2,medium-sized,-,CASSERVGVNTEAFF,TGTGCCAGCAGTGAAAGGGTGGGGGTGAACACTGAAGCTTTCTTT
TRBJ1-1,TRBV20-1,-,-,CSAGRGAGGTEAFF,TGCAGTGCCGGCCGGGGGGCTGGGGGCACTGAAGCTTTCTTT
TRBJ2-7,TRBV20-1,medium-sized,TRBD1,CSATDTRTGTHEQYF,TGCAGTGCTACCGACACCCGGACAGGCACACACGAGCAGTACTTC
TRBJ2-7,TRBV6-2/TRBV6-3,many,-,CASRGGPVAEQYF,TGTGCCAGCCGCGGGGGCCCTGTCGCCGAGCAGTACTTC
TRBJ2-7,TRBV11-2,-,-,CASSLEGAGYEQYF,TGTGCCAGCAGCTTAGAGGGGGCTGGGTACGAGCAGTACTTC
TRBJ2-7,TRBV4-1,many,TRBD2,CASSHKRPSGRQYEQYF,TGCGCCAGCAGCCATAAGAGGCCTAGCGGGAGGCAGTACGAGCAGTACTTC
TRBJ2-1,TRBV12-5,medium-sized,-,CASGPPTSYEQFF,TGTGCTAGTGGTCCCCCTACTAGTTATGAGCAGTTCTTC
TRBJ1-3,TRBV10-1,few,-,CASSEPYKGNTIYF,TGCGCCAGCAGTGAGCCCTACAAGGGAAACACCATATATTTT
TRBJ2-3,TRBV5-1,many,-,CASSLTDRDTQYF,TGCGCCAGCAGCTTGACCGACAGAGATACGCAGTATTTT
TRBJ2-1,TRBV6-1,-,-,CASSGGLINEQFF,TGTGCCAGCAGTGGGGGACTTATCAATGAGCAGTTCTTC
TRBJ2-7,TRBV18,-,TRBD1,CASTRDRVYEQYF,TGTGCCAGCACTCGGGACAGGGTCTACGAGCAGTACTTC
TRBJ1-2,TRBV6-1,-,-,CASSAGTPANYGYTF,TGTGCCAGCAGTGCCGGGACACCTGCTAACTATGGCTACACCTTC
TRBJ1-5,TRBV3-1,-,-,CASSQRGGGQPQHF,TGTGCCAGCAGCCAAAGAGGAGGGGGTCAGCCCCAGCATTTT
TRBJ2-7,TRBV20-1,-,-,CSARGGGVQGPRYF,TGCAGTGCTAGAGGGGGAGGGGTACAGGGGCCAAGGTACTTC
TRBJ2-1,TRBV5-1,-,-,CASSSGNYNEQFF,TGCGCCAGCAGCTCAGGAAACTACAATGAGCAGTTCTTC
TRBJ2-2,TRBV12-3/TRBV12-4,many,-,CASSVKGMGELFF,TGTGCCAGCAGCGTCAAGGGGATGGGGGAGCTGTTTTTT
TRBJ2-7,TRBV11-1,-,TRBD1,CASSPPTGTGSYEQYF,TGTGCCAGCAGCCCACCAACGGGGACAGGGTCCTACGAGCAGTACTTC
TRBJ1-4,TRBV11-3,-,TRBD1,CASSPGQATNEKLFF,TGTGCCAGCAGCCCCGGACAGGCAACTAATGAAAAACTGTTTTTT
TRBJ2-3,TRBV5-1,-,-,CASSFVRASTDTQYF,TGCGCCAGCAGCTTCGTTCGGGCTAGCACAGATACGCAGTATTTT
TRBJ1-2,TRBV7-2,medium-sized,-,CASSLKLNYGYTF,TGTGCCAGCAGCTTAAAACTGAACTATGGCTACACCTTC
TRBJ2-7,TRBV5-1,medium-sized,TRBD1,CASSLATGGYEQYF,TGCGCCAGCAGCTTGGCCACAGGGGGCTACGAGCAGTACTTC
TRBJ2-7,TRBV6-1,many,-,CASSDEGSPSYEQYF,TGTGCCAGCAGTGACGAGGGGTCTCCCTCCTACGAGCAGTACTTC
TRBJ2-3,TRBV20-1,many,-,CSAKGDPSSTDTQYF,TGCAGTGCCAAAGGGGACCCCTCTAGCACAGATACGCAGTATTTT
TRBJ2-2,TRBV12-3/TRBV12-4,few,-,CASSLSGLGAFTGELFF,TGTGCCAGCAGTTTAAGTGGTCTAGGGGCATTCACCGGGGAGCTGTTTTTT
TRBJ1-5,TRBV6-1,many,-,CAKVPGNQPQHF,TGTGCCAAAGTGCCGGGGAATCAGCCCCAGCATTTT
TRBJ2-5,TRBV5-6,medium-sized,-,CASSLTGPTGETQYF,TGTGCCAGCAGCTTGACCGGTCCCACCGGAGAGACCCAGTACTTC
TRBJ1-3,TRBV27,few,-,CASSPGGNTIYF,TGTGCCAGCAGTCCGGGTGGAAACACCATATATTTT
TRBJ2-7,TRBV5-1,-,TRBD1,CASSFETGGAGYEQYF,TGCGCCAGCAGCTTTGAGACAGGGGGCGCTGGGTACGAGCAGTACTTC
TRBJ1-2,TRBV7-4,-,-,CAWSVFPWENGYTF,TGTGCCTGGAGTGTATTTCCCTGGGAGAATGGCTACACCTTC
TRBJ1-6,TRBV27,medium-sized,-,CASSQELNSPLHF,TGTGCCAGCAGTCAGGAGCTTAATTCACCCCTCCACTTT
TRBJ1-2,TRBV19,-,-,CASSPRDGGYTF,TGTGCCAGTAGTCCCCGGGACGGCGGCTACACCTTC
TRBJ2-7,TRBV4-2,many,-,CASSYTAGNDEQYF,TGTGCCAGCAGCTACACGGCAGGGAACGACGAGCAGTACTTC
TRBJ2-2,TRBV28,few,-,CASSENTGELFF,TGTGCCAGCAGCGAGAACACCGGGGAGCTGTTTTTT
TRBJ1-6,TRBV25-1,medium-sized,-,CASSESHNLHF,TGTGCCAGCAGTGAATCACACAATCTCCACTTT
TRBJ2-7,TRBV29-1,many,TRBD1,CSVEDDQGQVYEQYF,TGCAGCGTTGAAGACGATCAGGGACAGGTCTACGAGCAGTACTTC
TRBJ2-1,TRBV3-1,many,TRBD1,CASSQGVQGARNEQFF,TGTGCCAGCAGCCAGGGGGTCCAGGGGGCGCGGAATGAGCAGTTCTTC
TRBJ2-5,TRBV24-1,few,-,CATSPQGTPETQYF,TGTGCCACCAGCCCCCAGGGGACCCCAGAGACCCAGTACTTC
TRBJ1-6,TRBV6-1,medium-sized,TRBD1,CASRGQGLNSPLHF,TGTGCCAGCAGGGGACAGGGACTGAATTCACCCCTCCACTTT